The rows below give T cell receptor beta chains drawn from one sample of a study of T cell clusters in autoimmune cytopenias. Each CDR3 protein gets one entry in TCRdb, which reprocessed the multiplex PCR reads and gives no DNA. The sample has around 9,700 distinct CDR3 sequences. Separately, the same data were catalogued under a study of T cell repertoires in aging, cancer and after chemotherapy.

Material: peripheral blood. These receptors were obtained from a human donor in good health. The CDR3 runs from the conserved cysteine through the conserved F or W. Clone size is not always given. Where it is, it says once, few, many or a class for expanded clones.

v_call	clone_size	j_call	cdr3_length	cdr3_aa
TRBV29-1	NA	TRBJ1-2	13	CSVGRQGPYGYTF
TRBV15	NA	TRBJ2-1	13	CATSPRGPTGQFF
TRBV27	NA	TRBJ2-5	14	CASHGLASSETQYF
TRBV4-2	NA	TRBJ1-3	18	CASSPEATGGVSGNTIYF
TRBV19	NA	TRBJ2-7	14	CASSPGRDRYEQYF
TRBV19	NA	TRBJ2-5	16	CASSTPTSTVEETQYF
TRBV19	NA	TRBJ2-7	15	CASSIQKGRNHEQYF
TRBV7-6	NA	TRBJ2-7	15	CASSGEVGRTYEQYF
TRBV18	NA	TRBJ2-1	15	CASSPMGSSYNEQFF
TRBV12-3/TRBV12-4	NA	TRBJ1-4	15	CASSLTGVRNEKLFF
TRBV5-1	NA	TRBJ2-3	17	CASSHAIGATSTDTQYF
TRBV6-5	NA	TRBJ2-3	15	CASSDSAAGPDTQYF
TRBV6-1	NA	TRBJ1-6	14	CASSSGTGNSPLHF
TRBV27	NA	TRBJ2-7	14	CASNSKTPLYEQYF
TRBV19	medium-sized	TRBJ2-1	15	CASSPQGPLHNEQFF
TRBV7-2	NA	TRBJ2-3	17	CASSLAGGGWATDTQYF
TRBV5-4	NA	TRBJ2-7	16	CASSLQFPQGALEQYF
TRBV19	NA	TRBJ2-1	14	CASKGTGAPNEQFF
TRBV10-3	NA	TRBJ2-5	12	CATSDRGKTQYF
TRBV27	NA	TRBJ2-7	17	CASSLTRAGREVYEQYF
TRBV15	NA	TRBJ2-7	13	CATSRVAGYEQYF
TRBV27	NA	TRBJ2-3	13	CATFSGGADTQYF
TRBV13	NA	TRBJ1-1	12	CASFVVDTEAFF
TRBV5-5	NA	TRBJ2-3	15	CASSLAGARTDTQYF
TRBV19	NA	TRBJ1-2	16	CASSIRIGGASDGYTF
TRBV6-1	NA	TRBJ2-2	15	CASSDLAGADGELFF
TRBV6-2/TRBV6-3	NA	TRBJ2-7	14	CASSITGAAYEQYF
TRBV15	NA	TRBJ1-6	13	CATSRAGNSPLHF
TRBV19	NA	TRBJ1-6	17	CASSISAESSYNSPLHF
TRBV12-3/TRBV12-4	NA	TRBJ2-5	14	CASSHGTGQETQYF
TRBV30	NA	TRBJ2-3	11	CAWSVSYTQYF
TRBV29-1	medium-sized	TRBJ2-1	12	CSEATGSNEQFF
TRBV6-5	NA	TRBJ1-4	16	CASSLDRSATNEKLFF
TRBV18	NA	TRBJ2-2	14	CASSPPSNTGELFF
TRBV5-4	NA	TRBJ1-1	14	CASSESAIGSEAFF
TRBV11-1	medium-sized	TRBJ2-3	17	CASSLVLTQPSTDTQYF